These T cell receptor beta chains were read from a single sample in a study of cytomegalovirus exposure and HLA in healthy donors. Sequencing used immunoSEQ multiplex PCR; TCRdb keeps in-frame clones, though not all of them. The sample contains some 86,000 clones, roughly 93% of which appear only once. The sample was PBMCs. The receptors were gathered from a woman in her twenties or thirties in good health and CMV-seronegative. Each CDR3 is given with its conserved first and last residue. Fields, in order: J gene, clone size, D gene, V gene, CDR3 protein, CDR3 DNA. A D gene is named only where the DNA matches it firmly. Clone size is not always given. Where it is, it says once, few, many or a class for expanded clones.

>TRBJ1-1|NA|NA|TRBV6-5
CASSPPGLHTEAFF
TGTGCCAGCAGTCCCCCGGGACTCCACACTGAAGCTTTCTTT
>TRBJ1-3|NA|NA|TRBV7-8
CASSLYGAGNTIYF
TGTGCCAGCAGCTTATACGGGGCTGGAAACACCATATATTTT
>TRBJ2-1|once|TRBD2|TRBV28
CASSLWGSGRYNEQFF
TGTGCCAGCAGTTTATGGGGTAGCGGGAGGTACAATGAGCAGTTCTTC
>TRBJ1-5|NA|TRBD1|TRBV29-1
CSVLTTGTGTNQPQHF
TGCAGCGTTTTAACAACCGGGACAGGTACCAATCAGCCCCAGCATTTT
>TRBJ1-1|NA|NA|TRBV5-4
CASSPGLFSGVTEAFF
TGTGCCAGCAGCCCGGGCCTTTTCTCAGGGGTTACTGAAGCTTTCTTT
>TRBJ1-1|NA|NA|TRBV21-1
CASSKDGGQASNTEAFF
TGTGCCAGCAGCAAAGATGGGGGACAAGCATCGAACACTGAAGCTTTCTTT
>TRBJ1-6|NA|TRBD1|TRBV5-1
CASSLGDSNSPLHF
TGCGCCAGCAGCTTGGGGGACAGTAATTCACCCCTCCACTTT
>TRBJ2-1|NA|NA|TRBV5-1
CASSEGNEQFF
TGCGCCAGCAGCGAGGGAAATGAGCAGTTCTTC
>TRBJ1-5|once|NA|TRBV2
CASSESAGGLFKGNQPQHF
TGTGCCAGCAGTGAATCGGCAGGAGGTTTGTTTAAGGGCAATCAGCCCCAGCATTTT
>TRBJ2-2|NA|NA|TRBV30
CAWSVQGLGTGELFF
TGTGCCTGGAGTGTACAGGGTTTGGGGACCGGGGAGCTGTTTTTT
>TRBJ2-1|once|NA|TRBV30
CAWSFGGIYNEQFF
TGTGCCTGGAGTTTCGGCGGGATCTACAATGAGCAGTTCTTC
>TRBJ1-5|NA|TRBD1|TRBV6-1
CASSGGTGGVGSNQPQHF
TGTGCCAGCAGTGGAGGGACAGGGGGCGTGGGTAGCAATCAGCCCCAGCATTTT
>TRBJ2-3|NA|TRBD2|TRBV4-2
CASSETSGGGGFGF
TGTGCCAGCAGCGAGACTAGCGGGGGCGGAGGTTTCGGTTTT
>TRBJ2-7|once|TRBD1|TRBV28
CASQGVGYEQYF
TGTGCCAGCCAGGGGGTAGGATACGAGCAGTACTTC
>TRBJ1-2|NA|TRBD1|TRBV6-5
CASSQDRGKDGYTF
TGTGCCAGCAGCCAGGACAGGGGAAAGGATGGCTACACCTTC
>TRBJ1-1|NA|NA|TRBV5-1
CASSLAVAGRWEAEAFF
TGCGCCAGCAGCTTGGCGGTGGCAGGGAGGTGGGAGGCTGAAGCTTTCTTT
>TRBJ2-3|NA|TRBD1|TRBV18
CASSQQGRDPQYF
TGTGCCAGCTCACAACAGGGGCGCGACCCGCAGTATTTT
>TRBJ2-3|NA|NA|TRBV7-9
CASSYGQAGITDTQYF
TGTGCCAGCAGCTACGGACAGGCGGGGATCACAGATACGCAGTATTTT
>TRBJ1-2|NA|NA|TRBV15
CATSRGNREANYGYTF
TGTGCCACCAGCAGAGGTAACCGAGAAGCTAACTATGGCTACACCTTC
>TRBJ1-2|NA|TRBD1|TRBV7-9
CASSSGTGEVSLYGYTF
TGTGCCAGCAGCTCAGGGACAGGGGAAGTTTCTCTCTATGGCTACACCTTC
>TRBJ2-7|NA|TRBD1|TRBV7-9
CASSPSGTGVYEQYF
TGTGCCAGCAGCCCATCCGGGACAGGGGTCTACGAGCAGTACTTC
>TRBJ1-5|NA|TRBD1|TRBV7-2
CASSLMGRAGQGGDQPQHF
TGTGCCAGCAGCTTAATGGGAAGGGCCGGACAGGGTGGTGATCAGCCCCAGCATTTT
>TRBJ2-3|NA|TRBD2|TRBV29-1
CSVEAVRGGADTQYF
TGCAGCGTTGAAGCGGTCCGGGGGGGCGCAGATACGCAGTATTTT
>TRBJ2-2|NA|TRBD2|TRBV7-6
CASSLRTSGTGELFF
TGTGCCAGCAGCCTGAGGACTAGCGGCACCGGGGAGCTGTTTTTT
>TRBJ2-3|NA|TRBD2|TRBV2
CASSGGSGGADTQYF
TGTGCCAGCAGTGGCGGTAGCGGGGGCGCAGATACGCAGTATTTT
>TRBJ2-1|NA|NA|TRBV9
CASSIGGSYNEQFF
TGTGCCAGCAGTATCGGGGGCTCCTACAATGAGCAGTTCTTC
>TRBJ2-1|NA|NA|TRBV9
CASSVDRLDNNEQFF
TGTGCCAGCAGCGTAGACAGGCTAGACAACAATGAGCAGTTCTTC
>TRBJ1-2|once|NA|TRBV6-6
CASSYKTEANYGYTF
TGTGCCAGCAGTTACAAGACAGAAGCTAACTATGGCTACACCTTC
>TRBJ2-7|once|NA|TRBV29-1
CSVEDRSEQYF
TGCAGCGTTGAAGATCGTTCCGAGCAGTACTTC
>TRBJ2-6|NA|NA|TRBV7-2
CASSSGSGANVLTF
TGTGCCAGCAGCTCGGGGTCCGGGGCCAACGTCCTGACTTTC
>TRBJ1-1|NA|NA|TRBV6-6
CASSYSPYTEAFF
TGTGCCAGCAGTTATTCTCCTTACACTGAAGCTTTCTTT
>TRBJ2-2|once|TRBD1|TRBV5-1
CASSATGYTGELFF
TGCGCCAGCAGCGCGACAGGGTACACCGGGGAGCTGTTTTTT
>TRBJ2-7|NA|TRBD2|TRBV28
CASTKAGGSYEQYF
TGTGCCAGCACCAAAGCGGGGGGCTCCTACGAGCAGTACTTC
>TRBJ2-7|NA|NA|TRBV4-1
CASSRGTLPSYEQYF
TGCGCCAGCAGTCGCGGGACTTTACCCTCCTACGAGCAGTACTTC
>TRBJ2-7|NA|NA|TRBV7-9
CASSSLGGPGYEQYF
TGTGCCAGCAGCTCGCTAGGGGGTCCGGGGTACGAGCAGTACTTC
>TRBJ1-1|NA|NA|TRBV29-1
CSVSAGLNTEAFF
TGCAGCGTTAGTGCAGGGCTCAACACTGAAGCTTTCTTT
>TRBJ1-3|NA|TRBD1|TRBV10-3
CAISGASDRGGNTIYF
TGTGCCATCAGTGGGGCGTCGGACAGGGGTGGAAACACCATATATTTT
>TRBJ2-7|once|TRBD1|TRBV30
CAWGTGAYEQYF
TGTGCCTGGGGGACAGGGGCCTACGAGCAGTACTTC
>TRBJ2-1|NA|NA|TRBV4-1
CASSRSATSGNEQFF
TGCGCCAGCAGCCGCTCTGCGACTAGTGGGAATGAGCAGTTCTTC
>TRBJ2-2|NA|NA|TRBV11-2
CASSLVGGSSPGELFF
TGTGCCAGCAGCTTAGTGGGGGGATCTTCCCCCGGGGAGCTGTTTTTT
>TRBJ1-1|NA|TRBD1|TRBV4-3
CASSQSLTGTGGSEAFF
TGCGCCAGCAGCCAATCATTGACCGGGACAGGGGGCTCTGAAGCTTTCTTT
>TRBJ2-5|NA|TRBD1|TRBV2
CASSGPMTGGSETQYF
TGTGCCAGCAGTGGACCCATGACAGGGGGTTCGGAGACCCAGTACTTC
>TRBJ2-5|once|NA|TRBV6-5
CASSYAGRGWETQYF
TGTGCCAGCAGTTACGCCGGCAGGGGTTGGGAGACCCAGTACTTC
>TRBJ2-7|NA|NA|TRBV29-1
CSVGAGPSYEQYF
TGCAGCGTTGGCGCGGGCCCCTCCTACGAGCAGTACTTC
>TRBJ1-1|once|NA|TRBV30
CAWSVGGLRGTEAFF
TGTGCCTGGAGTGTAGGAGGACTCCGGGGTACTGAAGCTTTCTTT
>TRBJ1-2|NA|TRBD1|TRBV27
CASSLSLTGGSEGYTF
TGTGCCAGCAGTTTATCCCTGACAGGGGGATCGGAAGGCTACACCTTC
>TRBJ1-3|NA|NA|TRBV27
CASRPKAGAQAGNTIYF
TGTGCCAGCAGGCCCAAGGCGGGGGCGCAGGCTGGAAACACCATATATTTT
>TRBJ2-7|once|NA|TRBV12-2
CASRSNTGISYEQYF
TGTGCAAGTCGCTCCAATACAGGGATCTCCTACGAGCAGTACTTC
>TRBJ1-6|NA|NA|TRBV23-1
CASSQSAGRTLSNSYNSPLHF
TGCGCCAGCAGTCAATCGGCCGGCCGGACATTATCAAACTCCTATAATTCACCCCTCCACTTT
>TRBJ1-2|NA|NA|TRBV19
CASSAWGANYGYTF
TGTGCCAGTAGCGCGTGGGGGGCTAACTATGGCTACACCTTC
>TRBJ2-1|NA|NA|TRBV5-4
CASSFTPLAFSYNEQFF
TGTGCCAGCAGCTTTACCCCCCTGGCCTTCTCCTACAATGAGCAGTTCTTC
>TRBJ1-6|NA|TRBD1|TRBV7-6
CASSLGTGRDNSPLHF
TGTGCCAGCAGCTTGGGGACAGGTCGAGATAATTCACCCCTCCACTTT
>TRBJ2-7|NA|NA|TRBV6-5
CASRLNRNSYEQYF
TGTGCCAGCAGACTAAACAGGAACTCCTACGAGCAGTACTTC
>TRBJ2-7|NA|TRBD1|TRBV7-9
CASEAGQARGEQYF
TGTGCCAGTGAGGCGGGACAGGCGAGGGGGGAGCAGTACTTC
>TRBJ2-7|NA|TRBD2|TRBV19
CASSVAGGSYEQYF
TGTGCCAGTAGTGTAGCGGGAGGCTCCTACGAGCAGTACTTC
>TRBJ2-3|NA|NA|TRBV7-3
CASSPGETQYF
TGTGCCAGCTCCCCCGGGGAAACGCAGTATTTT
>TRBJ2-1|once|TRBD2|TRBV28
CASSPGLAGGNEQFF
TGTGCCAGCAGTCCCGGACTAGCGGGGGGCAATGAGCAGTTCTTC
>TRBJ1-2|NA|NA|TRBV30
CASDKQTSHYGYTF
TGTGCCTCCGACAAACAAACCTCTCACTATGGCTACACCTTC
>TRBJ1-2|NA|TRBD1|TRBV7-2
CASSSGGQGAKGYTF
TGTGCCAGCAGCTCGGGGGGACAGGGGGCAAAGGGCTACACCTTC
>TRBJ2-2|NA|NA|TRBV7-3
CASTQSGGTGELFF
TGTGCCAGCACCCAATCCGGGGGCACCGGGGAGCTGTTTTTT